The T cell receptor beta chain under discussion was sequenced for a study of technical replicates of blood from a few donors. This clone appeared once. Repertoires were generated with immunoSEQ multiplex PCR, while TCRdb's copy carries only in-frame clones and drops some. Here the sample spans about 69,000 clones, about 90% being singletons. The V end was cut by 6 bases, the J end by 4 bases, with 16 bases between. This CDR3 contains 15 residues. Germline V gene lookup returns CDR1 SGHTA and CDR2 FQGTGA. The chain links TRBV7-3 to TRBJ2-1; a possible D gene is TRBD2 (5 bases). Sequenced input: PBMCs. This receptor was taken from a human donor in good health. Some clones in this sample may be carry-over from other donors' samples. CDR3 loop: CASSYGLTGYNEQFF. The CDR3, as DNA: TGTGCCAGCAGTTATGGCCTTACGGGGTACAATGAGCAGTTCTTC.